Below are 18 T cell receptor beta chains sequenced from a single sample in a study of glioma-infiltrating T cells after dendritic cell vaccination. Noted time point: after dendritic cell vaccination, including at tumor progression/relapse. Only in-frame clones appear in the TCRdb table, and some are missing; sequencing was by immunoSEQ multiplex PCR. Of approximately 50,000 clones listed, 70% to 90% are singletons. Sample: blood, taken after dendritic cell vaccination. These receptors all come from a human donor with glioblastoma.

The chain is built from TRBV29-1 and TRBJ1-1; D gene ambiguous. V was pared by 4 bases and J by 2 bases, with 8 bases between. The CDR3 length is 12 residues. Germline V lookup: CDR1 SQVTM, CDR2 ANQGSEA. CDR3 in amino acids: CSVAEGNTEAFF. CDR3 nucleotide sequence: TGCAGCGTTGCCGAGGGTAACACTGAAGCTTTCTTT.

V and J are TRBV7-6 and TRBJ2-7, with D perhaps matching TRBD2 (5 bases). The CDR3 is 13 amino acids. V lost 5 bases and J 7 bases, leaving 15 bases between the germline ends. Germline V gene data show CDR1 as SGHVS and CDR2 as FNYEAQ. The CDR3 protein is CASSATWTGEQYF. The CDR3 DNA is TGTGCCAGCAGCGCGACCTGGACGGGGGAGCAGTACTTC. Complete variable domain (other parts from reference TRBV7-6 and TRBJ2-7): GAGVSQSPRYKVTKRGQDVALRCDPISGHVSLYWYRQALGQGPEFLTYFNYEAQQDKSGLPNDRFSAERPEGSISTLTIQRTEQRDSAMYRCASSATWTGEQYFGPGTRLTVT.

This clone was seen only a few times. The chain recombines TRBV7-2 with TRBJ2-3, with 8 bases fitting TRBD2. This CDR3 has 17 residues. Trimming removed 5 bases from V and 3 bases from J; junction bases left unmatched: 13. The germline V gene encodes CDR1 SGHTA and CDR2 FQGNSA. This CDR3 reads CASSLYPSGGVTDTQYF. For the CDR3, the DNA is TGTGCCAGCAGCCTCTACCCCTCCGGGGGGGTGACAGATACGCAGTATTTT.

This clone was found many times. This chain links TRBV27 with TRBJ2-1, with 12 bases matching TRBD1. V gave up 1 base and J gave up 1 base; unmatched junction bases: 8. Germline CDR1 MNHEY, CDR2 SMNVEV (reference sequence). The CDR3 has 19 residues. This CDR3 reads CASSLFGGQGAFSYNEQFF. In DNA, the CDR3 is TGTGCCAGCAGTTTATTCGGGGGACAGGGGGCCTTTTCCTACAATGAGCAGTTCTTC.

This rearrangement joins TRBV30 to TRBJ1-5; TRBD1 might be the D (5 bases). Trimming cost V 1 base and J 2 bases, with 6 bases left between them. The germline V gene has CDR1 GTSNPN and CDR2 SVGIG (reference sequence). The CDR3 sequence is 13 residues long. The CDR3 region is CAWSAGGNQPQHF. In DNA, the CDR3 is TGTGCCTGGAGTGCGGGGGGCAATCAGCCCCAGCATTTT. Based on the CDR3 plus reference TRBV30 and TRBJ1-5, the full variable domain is SQTIHQWPATLVQPVGSPLSLECTVEGTSNPNLYWYRQAAGRGLQLLFYSVGIGQISSEVPQNLSASRPQDRQFILSSKKLLLSDSGFYLCAWSAGGNQPQHFGDGTRLSIL.

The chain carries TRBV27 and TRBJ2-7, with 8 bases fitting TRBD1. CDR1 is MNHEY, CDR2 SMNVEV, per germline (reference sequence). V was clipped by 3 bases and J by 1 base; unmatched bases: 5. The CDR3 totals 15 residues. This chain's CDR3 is CASSFRQGLSYEQYF. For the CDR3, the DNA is TGTGCCAGCAGTTTTAGACAGGGGTTATCCTACGAGCAGTACTTC.

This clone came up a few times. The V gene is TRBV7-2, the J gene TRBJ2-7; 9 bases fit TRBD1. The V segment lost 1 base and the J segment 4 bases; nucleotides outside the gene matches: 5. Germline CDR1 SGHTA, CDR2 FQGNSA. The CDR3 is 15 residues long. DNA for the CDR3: TGTGCCAGCAGCTTAGGGTCGGGACAGGGTTACGAGCAGTACTTC. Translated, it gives CASSLGSGQGYEQYF. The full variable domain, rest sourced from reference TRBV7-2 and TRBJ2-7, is GAGVSQSPSNKVTEKGKDVELRCDPISGHTALYWYRQSLGQGLEFLIYFQGNSAPDKSGLPSDRFSAERTGGSVSTLTIQRTQQEDSAVYLCASSLGSGQGYEQYFGPGTRLTVT.

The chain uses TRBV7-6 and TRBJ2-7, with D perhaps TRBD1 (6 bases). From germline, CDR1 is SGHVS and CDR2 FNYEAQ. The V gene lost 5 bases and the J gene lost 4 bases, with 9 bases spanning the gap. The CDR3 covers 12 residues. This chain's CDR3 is CASSKQGYEQYF. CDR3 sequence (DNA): TGTGCCAGCAGCAAACAGGGTTACGAGCAGTACTTC. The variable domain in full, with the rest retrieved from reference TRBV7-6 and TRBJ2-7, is GAGVSQSPRYKVTKRGQDVALRCDPISGHVSLYWYRQALGQGPEFLTYFNYEAQQDKSGLPNDRFSAERPEGSISTLTIQRTEQRDSAMYRCASSKQGYEQYFGPGTRLTVT.

CDR3: CASSLSGGQTPYNEQFF. The CDR3 DNA reads as TGTGCCAGCAGCTTGTCGGGGGGGCAGACCCCCTACAATGAGCAGTTCTTC. This chain joins TRBV5-4 and TRBJ2-1; 8 bases are shared with TRBD2. This CDR3 comprises 17 residues. Looked up from germline, CDR1 is SGHNT and CDR2 is YYREEE (reference sequence). Germline trimming cut 1 base from V and 2 bases from J; bases unmatched to any gene: 8.

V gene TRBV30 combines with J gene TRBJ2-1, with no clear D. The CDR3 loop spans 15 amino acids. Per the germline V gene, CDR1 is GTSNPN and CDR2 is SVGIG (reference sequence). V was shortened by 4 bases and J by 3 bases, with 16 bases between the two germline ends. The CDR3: CAWTNANSYYNEQFF. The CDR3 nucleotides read TGTGCCTGGACGAACGCTAACTCTTACTACAATGAGCAGTTCTTC.

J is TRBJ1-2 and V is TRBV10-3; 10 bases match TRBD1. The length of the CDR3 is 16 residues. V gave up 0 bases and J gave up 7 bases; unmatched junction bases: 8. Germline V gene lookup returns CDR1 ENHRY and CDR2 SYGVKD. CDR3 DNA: TGTGCCATCAGTGAGTCGATTGGGGGACAGGGGCTTGGCTACACCTTC. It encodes CAISESIGGQGLGYTF.

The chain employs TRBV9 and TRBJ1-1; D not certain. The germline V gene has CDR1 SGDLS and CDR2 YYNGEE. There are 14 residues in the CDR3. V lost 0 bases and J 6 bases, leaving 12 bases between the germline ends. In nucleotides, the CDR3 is TGTGCCAGCAGCGTAGGGTCGGGGATCGCTGAAGCTTTCTTT. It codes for CASSVGSGIAEAFF. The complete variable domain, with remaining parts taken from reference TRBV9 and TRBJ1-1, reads DSGVTQTPKHLITATGQRVTLRCSPRSGDLSVYWYQQSLDQGLQFLIQYYNGEERAKGNILERFSAQQFPDLHSELNLSSLELGDSALYFCASSVGSGIAEAFFGQGTRLTVV.

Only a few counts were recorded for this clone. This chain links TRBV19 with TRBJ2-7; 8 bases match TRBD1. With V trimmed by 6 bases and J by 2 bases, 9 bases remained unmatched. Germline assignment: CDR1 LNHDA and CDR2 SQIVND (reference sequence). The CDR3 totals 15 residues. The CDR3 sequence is CASRRGQGLPYEQYF. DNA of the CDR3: TGTGCCAGTAGGAGAGGACAGGGCCTTCCCTACGAGCAGTACTTC.

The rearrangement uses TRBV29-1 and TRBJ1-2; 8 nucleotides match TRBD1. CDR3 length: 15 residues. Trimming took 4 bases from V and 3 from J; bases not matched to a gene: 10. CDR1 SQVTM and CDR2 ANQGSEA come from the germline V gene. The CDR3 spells CSVAPGQATDYGYTF. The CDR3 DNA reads TGCAGCGTTGCTCCGGGACAGGCAACCGACTATGGCTACACCTTC.

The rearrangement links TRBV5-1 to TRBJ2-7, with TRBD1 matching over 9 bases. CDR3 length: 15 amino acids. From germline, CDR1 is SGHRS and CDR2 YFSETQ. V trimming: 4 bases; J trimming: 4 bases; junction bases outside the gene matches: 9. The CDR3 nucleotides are TGCGCCAGCAGCCTACAGACAGGGGGTTTGTACGAGCAGTACTTC. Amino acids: CASSLQTGGLYEQYF.

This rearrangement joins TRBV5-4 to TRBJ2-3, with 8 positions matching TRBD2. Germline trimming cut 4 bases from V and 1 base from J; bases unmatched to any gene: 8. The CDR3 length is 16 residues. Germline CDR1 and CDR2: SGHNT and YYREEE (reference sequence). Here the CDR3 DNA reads TGTGCCAGCAGCCACCCGGAAGCGGGGGGCACAGATACGCAGTATTTT. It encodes CASSHPEAGGTDTQYF.

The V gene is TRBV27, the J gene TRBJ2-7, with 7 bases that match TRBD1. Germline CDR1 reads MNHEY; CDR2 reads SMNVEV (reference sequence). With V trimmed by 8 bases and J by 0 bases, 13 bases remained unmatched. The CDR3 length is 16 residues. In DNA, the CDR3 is TGTGCCAGCCTGGGTAACAGGGGATCAAACTCCTACGAGCAGTACTTC. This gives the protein CASLGNRGSNSYEQYF.

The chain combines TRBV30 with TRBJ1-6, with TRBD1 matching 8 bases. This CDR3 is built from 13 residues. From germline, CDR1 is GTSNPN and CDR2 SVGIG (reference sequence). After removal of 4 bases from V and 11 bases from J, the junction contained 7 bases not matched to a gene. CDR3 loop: CAWTGQGRAPLHF. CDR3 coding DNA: TGTGCCTGGACCGGACAGGGACGAGCACCCCTCCACTTT. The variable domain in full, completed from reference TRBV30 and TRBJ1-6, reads SQTIHQWPATLVQPVGSPLSLECTVEGTSNPNLYWYRQAAGRGLQLLFYSVGIGQISSEVPQNLSASRPQDRQFILSSKKLLLSDSGFYLCAWTGQGRAPLHFGNGTRLTVT.